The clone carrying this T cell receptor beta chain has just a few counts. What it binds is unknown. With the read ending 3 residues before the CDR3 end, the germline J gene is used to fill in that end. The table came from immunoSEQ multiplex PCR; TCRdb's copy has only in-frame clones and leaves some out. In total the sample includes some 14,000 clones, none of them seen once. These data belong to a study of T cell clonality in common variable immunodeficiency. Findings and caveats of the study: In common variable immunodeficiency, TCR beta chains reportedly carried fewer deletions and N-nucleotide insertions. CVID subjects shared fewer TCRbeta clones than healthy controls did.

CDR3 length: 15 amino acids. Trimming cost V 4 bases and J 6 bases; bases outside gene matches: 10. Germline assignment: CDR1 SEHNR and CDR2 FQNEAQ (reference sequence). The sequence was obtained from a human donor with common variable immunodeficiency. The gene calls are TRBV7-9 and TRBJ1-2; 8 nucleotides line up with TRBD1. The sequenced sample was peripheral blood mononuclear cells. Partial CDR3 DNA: TGTGCCAGCAGCTCCCAGGGAGTACAGGGGGATGGC. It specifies CASSSQGVQGDG. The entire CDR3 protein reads CASSSQGVQGDGYTF.